These 9 T cell receptor beta chains originate from one sample sequenced in a study of neurological immune-mediated disorders. TCRdb analysed the 5' RACE reads with MiXCR anew, one entry per CDR3 protein. This table has 72,000 or so distinct CDR3 sequences, more than 15% appearing once. Sequencing was performed on PBMCs. Every receptor here comes from a woman in her 40s in good health.

This clonotype was seen once. V gene TRBV20-1 combines with J gene TRBJ2-7; the D gene could be TRBD1 or TRBD2 (5 bases each). In germline, CDR1 is DFQATT, CDR2 SNEGSKA (reference sequence). The V and J ends lost 8 bases and 6 bases respectively, with 26 bases between them. This CDR3 comprises 15 residues. The CDR3 DNA sequence: TGCAGTCCCCGGGCCGGGGCGGCCAAGCTGGGCGAGCAGTACGTC. It translates to CSPRAGAAKLGEQYV.

The table lists this clonotype with many counts. CDR3 in DNA: TGCAGTGCTAGCCAAATTTCAGCGGGAGTCACAGATACGCAGTATTTT. Translating it yields CSASQISAGVTDTQYF. The V and J genes are TRBV20-1 and TRBJ2-3, with TRBD2 matching over 8 bases. This CDR3 contains 16 residues. Trimming removed 3 bases from V and 2 bases from J; junction bases left unmatched: 10. The germline V gene has CDR1 DFQATT and CDR2 SNEGSKA (reference sequence).

The V call is TRBV6-1, the J call TRBJ2-7; D call uncertain. The CDR3 totals 15 residues. CDR1 and CDR2 from the germline V gene are MNHNS and SASEGT. The V and J ends lost 1 base and 0 bases respectively, with 10 bases between them. CDR3 coding DNA: TGTGCCAGCAGTGAAGTAATGGGTTCCTCCTACGAGCAGTACTTC. It is translated as CASSEVMGSSYEQYF.

This clonotype showed up many times. This sequence joins TRBV7-8 and TRBJ2-1; either TRBD1 or TRBD2 may supply D (5 bases each). Between the trimmed V and J ends, which lost 3 bases and 0 bases, there was a span of 21 bases. This CDR3 contains 19 residues. Germline CDR1 reads SGHVS; CDR2 reads FQNEAQ. In DNA form, the CDR3 reads TGTGCCAGCAGCTTGGGTAGCAGGGAGTCTCCCAACTCCTACAATGAGCAGTTCTTC. It encodes CASSLGSRESPNSYNEQFF. Full variable domain (outside the CDR3, taken from reference TRBV7-8 and TRBJ2-1): GAGVSQSPRYKVAKRGQDVALRCDPISGHVSLFWYQQALGQGPEFLTYFQNEAQLDKSGLPSDRFFAERPEGSVSTLKIQRTQQEDSAVYLCASSLGSRESPNSYNEQFFGPGTRLTVL.

The gene calls are TRBV7-9 and TRBJ1-5; no clear D gene. Deletions cut 5 bases from V and 4 bases from J, with 6 bases between. This CDR3 comprises 12 residues. Germline-derived CDR1 and CDR2 are SEHNR and FQNEAQ (reference sequence). CDR3 DNA sequence: TGTGCCAGCAGCACAGATAATCAGCCCCAGCATTTT. Translating it yields CASSTDNQPQHF.

This clonotype was seen at least ten times. The chain employs TRBV5-5 and TRBJ2-3; D is ambiguous. This CDR3 has 14 residues. The V end lost 0 bases, the J end lost 0 bases, and 5 bases lay between the germline ends. In germline, CDR1 is SGHKS, CDR2 YYEKEE (reference sequence). The CDR3 is CASSLVYSTDTQYF. DNA for the CDR3: TGTGCCAGCAGCTTGGTGTACAGCACAGATACGCAGTATTTT.

By share, this clonotype ranks as medium-sized. This rearrangement joins TRBV20-1 to TRBJ2-5, with 8 bases matching TRBD2. With 0 bases clipped from V and 2 bases from J, the junction kept 5 bases outside the gene matches. The CDR3 loop spans 15 amino acids. CDR1 is DFQATT and CDR2 is SNEGSKA in the germline V gene (reference sequence). DNA for the CDR3: TGCAGTGCTAGAGACGGGACTAGTACGCAAGAGACCCAGTACTTC. Amino acids: CSARDGTSTQETQYF.

This clonotype showed up many times. The genes are TRBV7-2 and TRBJ1-4, with 9 bases matching TRBD1. CDR3 length: 12 residues. V lost 3 bases, J lost 14 bases, and 4 bases stayed unmatched. Per germline, CDR1 SGHTA and CDR2 FQGNSA. Written as DNA, the CDR3 is TGTGCCAGCAGCTTTGGGGACAGGGCGCTGTTTTTT. Protein: CASSFGDRALFF.

This clonotype was seen ten or more times. This chain joins TRBV24-1 and TRBJ2-3; weak D call: TRBD1 (5 bases). The V gene lost 4 bases and the J gene lost 3 bases, with 13 bases spanning the gap. CDR3 size: 15 residues. Germline V gives CDR1 KGHDR, CDR2 SFDVKD. CDR3 in DNA: TGTGCCACCAGTGACCCAGGGCTCAGAACAGATACGCAGTATTTT. This gives the protein CATSDPGLRTDTQYF.